The source of this T cell receptor beta chain is a study of T cell responses to AZD1222 COVID-19 vaccine (dated by TCRdb to the early 2020s). Looking at the study overall: A total of 230 to 250 trial participants underwent TCR sequencing, of whom approximately 200 had received two doses of AZD1222 and around 26 had received two doses of the MenACWY control vaccine. Enrollment into the trials was organized by age into subgroups of 18-55, 56-69 and 70-plus years, and those subgroups contained roughly 160, 29 and 62 TCR-sequenced participants, respectively. On the study overall, not on this receptor specifically: After two AZD1222 doses, spike-specific TCR breadth and depth were significantly higher than at day 0 and than in MenACWY recipients. The vaccine-associated CD4 TCRs covered the entire spike protein, and the dominant responses fell in regions 160-218 and 743-854. Participants were mostly white British and included more females than males, and it was suggested by the authors that clonal diversity may have been underestimated. Reportedly, almost half of the unique spike-specific TCRs recognized epitopes lying outside the regions that are mutated in the B.1.351 and B.1.1.7 variants. In the small 56-69-year group, the increase in depth fell short of significance, most likely because of low power. Only six AZD1222 recipients were SARS-CoV-2 seropositive at baseline, limiting conclusions about previously exposed vaccinees. No day 14 peak-response samples were available, so repertoires were characterized only after the peak T cell response.

The CDR3 regions of human TCRbeta chains were analyzed by immunosequencing. The study's processing was this. Repertoire TCRs were checked for matches against a reference library of SARS-CoV-2-specific TCRs that had been generated using the MIRA antigen-specificity platform. Breadth meant the fraction of unique TCRs that were SARS-CoV-2-associated, whereas depth meant the fraction of total T cells that were SARS-CoV-2-associated. Each spike-specific TCR was assigned to its reactive spike region and to a CD4 or CD8 class using the MIRA data. Log10-transformed breadth and depth values were compared by one-way ANOVA with Sidak's multiple comparisons tests. The immuneACCESS repertoire file appears here via TCRdb, limited to in-frame rearrangements. These files lack a portion of the clones; in checked studies, under half of the deficit traces to unresolved V genes, and the cause of the others is not known. V, J and clone size are taken as reported in that table, and D and trimming were inferred from the DNA itself. For this sample the table gives about 34,000 clones, of which about 84% were detected only once. The ten largest clones represent about 4% of the sample.

In the germline V gene, CDR1 corresponds to SNHLY and CDR2 to FYNNEI. The V end gives up 11 bases and the J end 9 bases, leaving 9 bases in the junction not matched to a gene. Inclusive of the bounding cysteine and phenylalanine, the CDR3 is 13 residues long. The CDR3 DNA has 39 bases and is translated from base 1. The time point label on this specimen signifies: about 28 days (+/-7) after the second vaccine dose. Because spike-specific TCR depth and breadth did not differ between the two schedules, AZD1222 recipients who got a second dose at roughly 4 weeks were pooled with those who got a second dose at roughly 12 weeks. Vaccinee samples came from UK trials COV001 and COV002, including a single-blind randomized controlled phase 2/3 trial of AZD1222 (ChAdOx1 nCoV-19) in healthy adults. For TCRbeta chain sequencing, PBMC samples were collected from trial participants at day 0 and at day 28 after the second dose.

Comments on this clone: The target of this receptor is not known. Base qualities are not provided; no much larger clone lies one nucleotide away.

This clonotype was obtained from an adult who received the AZD1222 COVID-19 vaccine. The sequencing used peripheral blood, collected 28 days after the second AZD1222 dose. Here the chain combines TRBV2 and TRBJ2-1, and 11 bases in between align with TRBD2. The bases are TGTGCCGTGACTAGCGGGATTTTCACTGAGCAGTTCTTC. This translates into CAVTSGIFTEQFF.